Listed here are 10 T cell receptor beta chains from one sample, sequenced in a study of T cell responses to AZD1222 COVID-19 vaccine. The data were produced by immunoSEQ multiplex PCR, yet TCRdb's version contains in-frame clones alone and is incomplete. The sample lists roughly 99,000 clones, around 89% occurring once. Here the sequenced sample was peripheral blood, taken on day 0 of AZD1222 vaccination. Receptors originate from an adult in good health.

This clone was seen a single time. CDR3 coding DNA: TGTGCCAGCAGCCCTGGGACAGGGAAGGGACCCCTCCACTTT. It encodes CASSPGTGKGPLHF. The chain carries TRBV9 and TRBJ1-6; 9 bases agree with TRBD1. The CDR3 sequence is 14 residues long. V was clipped by 4 bases and J by 12 bases; unmatched bases: 8. Germline loops: CDR1 SGDLS, CDR2 YYNGEE.

The chain carries TRBV19 and TRBJ1-3; D possibly corresponds to TRBD1 (5 bases). The CDR3 consists of 13 residues. V lost 5 bases and J lost 2, with 7 bases in between. Germline-derived CDR1 and CDR2 are LNHDA and SQIVND (reference sequence). CDR3 bases: TGTGCCAGTAGTTGGGGGACTGGAAACACCATATATTTT. This gives the protein CASSWGTGNTIYF.

This chain connects TRBV7-2 to TRBJ1-6, with D hard to call. There are 14 residues in the CDR3. Trimming removed 7 bases from V and 5 bases from J, with 12 bases in between. The germline gives CDR1 SGHTA, CDR2 FQGNSA. The CDR3 spells CASTSGVNNSPLHF. The CDR3 bases are TGTGCCAGCACATCGGGAGTCAATAATTCACCCCTCCACTTT.

The chain combines TRBV11-2 with TRBJ2-5; 8 bases are shared with TRBD1. With 5 bases clipped from V and 0 bases from J, the junction kept 14 bases outside the gene matches. Looked up from germline, CDR1 is SGHAT and CDR2 is FQNNGV. The CDR3 spans 18 residues. CDR3 in DNA: TGTGCCAGCAGCCCAAGAGGGTCGACAGGGGCGTACCAAGAGACCCAGTACTTC. Translated, it gives CASSPRGSTGAYQETQYF.

This chain joins TRBV3-1 (or the pseudogene TRBV3-2) and TRBJ1-5; possible D gene TRBD1, 5 bases. The germline V gene has CDR1 LGHDT and CDR2 YNNKEL (reference sequence). V lost 1 base to trimming and J lost 4 bases, with 11 bases between them. This CDR3 spans 15 amino acids. The CDR3 bases are TGTGCCAGCAGCCAAGGATCATCAGGGAATCAGCCCCAGCATTTT. Translation: CASSQGSSGNQPQHF.

The chain is built from TRBV7-9 and TRBJ2-3; TRBD2 matches at 9 bases. Germline-derived CDR1 and CDR2 are SEHNR and FQNEAQ (reference sequence). V shed 3 bases, J shed 4 bases, and the junction held 14 bases outside the gene matches. The CDR3 loop spans 18 amino acids. The DNA of the CDR3 is TGTGCCAGCAGCTTTTTCGCGCTTAGCGGGAGTATCGCAGATACGCAGTATTTT. Translating it yields CASSFFALSGSIADTQYF.

This clone has just one count. The rearrangement joins TRBV28 to TRBJ2-5, with 7 bases identical to TRBD1. The CDR3 extends over 19 amino acids. The V and J ends lost 3 bases and 5 bases, in that order; junction bases with no gene match: 21. The V gene's germline CDR1 is MDHEN and CDR2 SYDVKM. This CDR3 is CASSFFEGAQRGLGETQYF. In DNA form, the CDR3 reads TGTGCCAGCAGTTTTTTCGAGGGAGCACAGAGGGGGCTAGGCGAGACCCAGTACTTC.

Only one count was recorded for this clone. The chain recombines TRBV12-3 or TRBV12-4 with TRBJ2-2; no definite D call. The CDR3 runs to 12 residues. With 3 bases removed from V and 4 bases from J, the gap between germline ends came to 3 bases. The CDR3 here is CASSFGTGELFF. DNA for the CDR3: TGTGCCAGCAGTTTCGGCACCGGGGAGCTGTTTTTT.

The chain combines TRBV18 with TRBJ2-7; weak D call: TRBD2 (5 bases). V was trimmed by 2 bases and J by 5 bases, leaving 10 bases between them. Germline values: CDR1 KGHSH, CDR2 LQKENI. This CDR3 contains 13 residues. The CDR3 spells CASSPMEVDEQYF. The CDR3 DNA reads as TGTGCCAGCTCACCAATGGAGGTCGACGAGCAGTACTTC. Supplemented by reference TRBV18 and TRBJ2-7, the full variable domain reads NAGVMQNPRHLVRRRGQEARLRCSPMKGHSHVYWYRQLPEEGLKFMVYLQKENIIDESGMPKERFSAEFPKEGPSILRIQQVVRGDSAAYFCASSPMEVDEQYFGPGTRLTVT.

The chain employs TRBV3-1 (or the pseudogene TRBV3-2) and TRBJ2-2, with 8 bases matching TRBD2. This CDR3 spans 15 amino acids. V was pared by 8 bases and J by 1 base, with 6 bases of the junction left unmatched. Germline CDR1 and CDR2: LGHDT and YNNKEL (reference sequence). The CDR3 sequence: CASLAGPGNTGELFF. As DNA, the CDR3 is TGTGCCAGCTTAGCGGGACCAGGGAACACCGGGGAGCTGTTTTTT.